The T cell receptor (beta chain) under discussion was sequenced for a study of PD-L1 blockade in urothelial cancer. On the study more broadly: Bladder-origin urothelial cancer in males described most of the roughly 30 patients. Study-level points and caveats: At the 3-week point, tumor-associated blood clones expanded more in durable-benefit patients.

Repertoires were generated with immunoSEQ multiplex PCR, while TCRdb's copy carries only in-frame clones and drops some. This table has 85,000 to 95,000 clones, 90% appearing once. Germline V gene lookup returns CDR1 MDHEN and CDR2 SYDVKM. V shed 6 bases, J shed 0 bases, and the junction held 5 bases outside the gene matches. The CDR3 has 15 amino acids. Documented time point: pretreatment peripheral blood. The diagnosis in patients was locally advanced or metastatic urothelial carcinoma. The study collected 1 to 8 samples per patient, pretreatment and on-treatment. Points on this clone: What it recognizes is unknown.

This receptor was identified in a man aged 55-75 years with urothelial cancer. J is TRBJ1-1 and V is TRBV28, with 9 bases that match TRBD1. The sequencing here drew on PBMCs, taken around atezolizumab (anti-PD-L1) treatment. Here the CDR3 DNA reads TGTGCCAGCAGCTTGAACAGGGGGCTGAACACTGAAGCTTTCTTT. Translation: CASSLNRGLNTEAFF.